This section outlines one T cell receptor beta chain sequence together with its context. The data are from a study of shared clonotypes between healthy human individuals. Across the whole study: CD4 naive and memory got three plates each, CD8 naive two, CD8 memory one.

CD45RO-negative cells were positively selected for CCR7, leaving out terminally differentiated effector memory CD45RA+ cells. Germline V gene lookup returns CDR1 MNHNY and CDR2 SVGAGI (reference sequence). Trimming shortened V by 2 bases and J by 4 bases, and 14 bases separated the two germline ends. The CDR3 is made up of 15 amino acids. TCRdb's copy holds only in-frame clones and misses some; the assay was immunoSEQ multiplex PCR. The sample holds about 2.2 million clones, just over 90% seen once. The sample consisted of naive CD8+ T cells from PBMCs. The J gene is TRBJ2-5, the V gene TRBV6-6; D may correspond to TRBD1 or TRBD2 (7 bases each). This TCR derives from a man aged 18 to 29 in good health. Some clones in this sample may be carry-over from other donors' samples. Written as DNA, the CDR3 is TGTGCCAGCAGTTACAGGGCAGGGGGGGGAGAGACCCAGTACTTC. This translates into CASSYRAGGGETQYF.